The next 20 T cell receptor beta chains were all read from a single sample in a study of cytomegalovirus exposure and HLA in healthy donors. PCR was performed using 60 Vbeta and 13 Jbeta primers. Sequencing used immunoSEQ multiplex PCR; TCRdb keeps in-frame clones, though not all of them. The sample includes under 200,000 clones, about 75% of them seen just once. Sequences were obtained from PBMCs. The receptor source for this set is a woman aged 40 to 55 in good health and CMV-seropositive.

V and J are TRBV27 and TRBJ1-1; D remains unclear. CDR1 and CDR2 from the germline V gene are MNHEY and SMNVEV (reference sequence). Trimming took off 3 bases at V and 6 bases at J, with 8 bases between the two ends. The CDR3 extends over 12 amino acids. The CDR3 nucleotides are TGTGCCAGCAGTTTTCCCGGGGCTGAAGCTTTCTTT. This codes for CASSFPGAEAFF.

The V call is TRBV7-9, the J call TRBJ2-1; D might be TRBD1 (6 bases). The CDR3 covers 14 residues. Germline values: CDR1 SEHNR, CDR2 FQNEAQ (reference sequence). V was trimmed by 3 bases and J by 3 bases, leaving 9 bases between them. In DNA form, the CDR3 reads TGTGCCAGCAGCTTGATGGACAGCTACAATGAGCAGTTCTTC. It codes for CASSLMDSYNEQFF.

Here the CDR3 reads CAGGSCQPQHF. The CDR3 DNA sequence: TGTGCCGGGGGGAGTTGTCAGCCCCAGCATTTT. The chain recombines TRBV21-1 with TRBJ1-5. TRBV21-1 is labeled a pseudogene. CDR3 length: 11 residues.

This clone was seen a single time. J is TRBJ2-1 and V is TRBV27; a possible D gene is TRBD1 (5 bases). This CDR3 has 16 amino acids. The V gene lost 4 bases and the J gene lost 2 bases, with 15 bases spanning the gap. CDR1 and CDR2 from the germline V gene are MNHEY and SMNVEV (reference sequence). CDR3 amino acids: CASSSILQGTYNEQFF. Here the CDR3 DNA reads TGTGCCAGCAGTTCAATTCTCCAGGGAACCTACAATGAGCAGTTCTTC.

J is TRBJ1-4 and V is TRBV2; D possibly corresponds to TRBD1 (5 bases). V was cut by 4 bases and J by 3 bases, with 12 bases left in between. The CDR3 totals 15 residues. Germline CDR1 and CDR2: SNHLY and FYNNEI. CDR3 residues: CASSATGTANEKLFF. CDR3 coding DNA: TGTGCCAGCAGTGCTACAGGAACGGCTAATGAAAAACTGTTTTTT. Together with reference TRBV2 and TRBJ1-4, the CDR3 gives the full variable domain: EPEVTQTPSHQVTQMGQEVILRCVPISNHLYFYWYRQILGQKVEFLVSFYNNEISEKSEIFDDQFSVERPDGSNFTLKIRSTKLEDSAMYFCASSATGTANEKLFFGSGTQLSVL.

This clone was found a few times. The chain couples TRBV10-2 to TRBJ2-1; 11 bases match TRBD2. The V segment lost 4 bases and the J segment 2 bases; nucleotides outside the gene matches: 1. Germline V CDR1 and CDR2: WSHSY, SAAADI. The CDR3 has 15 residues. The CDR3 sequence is CASSVTSGAYNEQFF. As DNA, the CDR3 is TGCGCCAGCAGTGTGACTAGCGGGGCCTACAATGAGCAGTTCTTC.

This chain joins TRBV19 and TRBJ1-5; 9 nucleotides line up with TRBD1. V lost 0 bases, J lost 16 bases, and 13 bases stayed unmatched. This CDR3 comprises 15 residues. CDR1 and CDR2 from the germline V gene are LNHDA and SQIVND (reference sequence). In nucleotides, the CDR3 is TGTGCCAGTAGTATAGATCGGGACAGGGCACAATTTCAACATTTT. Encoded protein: CASSIDRDRAQFQHF.

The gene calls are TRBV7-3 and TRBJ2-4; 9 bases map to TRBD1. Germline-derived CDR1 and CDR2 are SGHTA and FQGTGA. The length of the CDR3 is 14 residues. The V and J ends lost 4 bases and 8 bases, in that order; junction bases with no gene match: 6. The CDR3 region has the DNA TGTGCCAGCAGCTCTCAGACAGGGGGGGACATTCAGTACTTC. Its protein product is CASSSQTGGDIQYF.

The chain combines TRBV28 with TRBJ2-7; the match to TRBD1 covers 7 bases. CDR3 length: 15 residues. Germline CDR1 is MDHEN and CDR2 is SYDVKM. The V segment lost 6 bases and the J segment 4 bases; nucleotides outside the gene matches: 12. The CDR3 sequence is CASRAPPEGAYEQYF. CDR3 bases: TGTGCCAGCAGAGCCCCCCCAGAGGGGGCTTACGAGCAGTACTTC.

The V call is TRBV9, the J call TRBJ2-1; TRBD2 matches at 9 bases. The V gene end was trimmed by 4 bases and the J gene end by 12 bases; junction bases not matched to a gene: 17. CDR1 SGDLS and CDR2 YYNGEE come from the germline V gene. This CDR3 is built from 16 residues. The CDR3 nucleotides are TGTGCCAGCAGCCCCACCAAGGGTAGCGGGAGCTCTGGGCAGTTCTTC. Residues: CASSPTKGSGSSGQFF.

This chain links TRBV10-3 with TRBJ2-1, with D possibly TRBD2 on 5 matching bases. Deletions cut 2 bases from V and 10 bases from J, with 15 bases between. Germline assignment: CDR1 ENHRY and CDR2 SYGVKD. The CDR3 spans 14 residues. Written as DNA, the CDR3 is TGTGCCATCAGTGAGCTGGAATCGGGGTCAGAGCAGTTCTTC. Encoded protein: CAISELESGSEQFF.

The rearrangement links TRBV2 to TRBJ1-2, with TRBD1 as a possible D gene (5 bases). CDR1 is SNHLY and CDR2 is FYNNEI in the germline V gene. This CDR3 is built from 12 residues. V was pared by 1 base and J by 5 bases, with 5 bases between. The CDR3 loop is CASSEGQYGYTF. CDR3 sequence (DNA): TGTGCCAGCAGTGAAGGACAGTATGGCTACACCTTC.

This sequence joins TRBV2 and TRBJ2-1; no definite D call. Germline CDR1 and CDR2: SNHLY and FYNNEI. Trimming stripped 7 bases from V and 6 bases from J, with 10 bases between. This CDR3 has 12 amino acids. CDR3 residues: CASNRPRNEQFF. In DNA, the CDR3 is TGTGCCAGCAATCGTCCGCGCAATGAGCAGTTCTTC.

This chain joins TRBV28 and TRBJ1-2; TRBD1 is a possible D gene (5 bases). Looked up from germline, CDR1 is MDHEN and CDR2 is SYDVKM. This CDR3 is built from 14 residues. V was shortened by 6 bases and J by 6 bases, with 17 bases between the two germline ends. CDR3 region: CASSWEGSRDGYTF. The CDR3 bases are TGTGCCAGCAGCTGGGAGGGGAGCAGGGATGGCTACACCTTC.

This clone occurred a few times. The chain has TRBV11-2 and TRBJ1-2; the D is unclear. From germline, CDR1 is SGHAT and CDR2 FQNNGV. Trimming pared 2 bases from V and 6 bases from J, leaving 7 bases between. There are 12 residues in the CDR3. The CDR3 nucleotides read TGTGCCAGCAGCTTAAAAGCTAATGGCTACACCTTC. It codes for CASSLKANGYTF. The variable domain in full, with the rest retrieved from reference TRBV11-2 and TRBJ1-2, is EAGVAQSPRYKIIEKRQSVAFWCNPISGHATLYWYQQILGQGPKLLIQFQNNGVVDDSQLPKDRFSAERLKGVDSTLKIQPAKLEDSAVYLCASSLKANGYTFGSGTRLTVV.

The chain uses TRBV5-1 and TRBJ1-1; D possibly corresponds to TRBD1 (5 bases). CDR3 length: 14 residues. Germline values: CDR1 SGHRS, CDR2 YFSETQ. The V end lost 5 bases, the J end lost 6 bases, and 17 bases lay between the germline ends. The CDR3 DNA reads TGCGCCAGCAGTCCCGGGCAGGGTACGCCTGAAGCTTTCTTT. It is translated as CASSPGQGTPEAFF.

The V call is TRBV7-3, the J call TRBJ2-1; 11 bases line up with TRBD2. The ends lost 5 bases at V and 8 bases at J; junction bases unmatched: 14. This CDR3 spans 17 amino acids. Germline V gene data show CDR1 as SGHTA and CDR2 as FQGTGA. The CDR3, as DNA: TGTGCCAGCAGCCCACCGGGGAATAGCGGGAGGGCCGATGAGCAGTTCTTC. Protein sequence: CASSPPGNSGRADEQFF.

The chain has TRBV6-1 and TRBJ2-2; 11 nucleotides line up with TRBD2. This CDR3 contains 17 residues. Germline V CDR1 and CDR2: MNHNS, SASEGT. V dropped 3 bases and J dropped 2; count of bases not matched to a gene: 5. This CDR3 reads CASSDPGLADNTGELFF. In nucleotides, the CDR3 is TGTGCCAGCAGTGACCCGGGACTAGCGGATAACACCGGGGAGCTGTTTTTT.

The CDR3 region is CASSLDRGGYTF. The CDR3 coding sequence is TGTGCCAGCAGCTTAGACAGGGGAGGCTACACCTTC. The rearrangement uses TRBV7-2 and TRBJ1-2; 7 bases are shared with TRBD1. This CDR3 has 12 amino acids. The germline V gene encodes CDR1 SGHTA and CDR2 FQGNSA. J was trimmed by 8 bases and V by 1 base; bases with no gene match: 1.

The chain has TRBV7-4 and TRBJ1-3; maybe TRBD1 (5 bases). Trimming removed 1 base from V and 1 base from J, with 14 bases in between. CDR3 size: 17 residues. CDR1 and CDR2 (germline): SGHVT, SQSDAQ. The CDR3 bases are TGTGCCAGCAGCTTAGGGTGGGGGAGGATGTCTGGAAACACCATATATTTT. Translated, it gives CASSLGWGRMSGNTIYF.